The text below deals with one T cell receptor (beta chain). No antigen is known for it. The method was immunoSEQ multiplex PCR; TCRdb's version includes in-frame clones alone and lacks a portion of them. This sample has fewer than 150,000 clones; approximately 89% occur once, and the top ten carry roughly 4.7%. The sample is drawn from a study of T cell responses to AZD1222 COVID-19 vaccine. General study findings and limits: Of the AZD1222 recipients, only five to seven were seropositive at baseline. The reported proportion of spike-specific TCRs targeting unmutated variant regions was nearly half. Donors were mostly white British, more females; clonal diversity possibly underestimated.

Germline CDR1 and CDR2: LGHDT and YNNKEL (reference sequence). V was cut by 2 bases and J by 0 bases, with 10 bases left in between. This CDR3 contains 16 residues. The chain carries TRBV3-1 (or the pseudogene TRBV3-2) and TRBJ2-2; D possibly corresponds to TRBD1 (5 bases). This TCR derives from an adult in good health. Material: peripheral blood, obtained on day 0 of AZD1222 vaccination. CDR3 protein: CASSQRAGPNTGELFF. CDR3 DNA: TGTGCCAGCAGCCAACGGGCAGGGCCGAACACCGGGGAGCTGTTTTTT.